This is a list of T cell receptor beta chains from one sample in a study of blood T cells in healthy people across ages. TCRdb reprocessed the 5' RACE reads via MiXCR and lists one record per CDR3 protein. The sample includes some 1.6 million distinct CDR3 sequences, roughly 30% of them seen just once. Input material: blood. All receptors derive from a woman aged 25-40 years in good health. The conserved cysteine and the conserved F or W are not part of the CDR3 here.

CDR3: ASRPVRARLYGYT; V: TRBV7-9
CDR3: AWTLGNTLH; V: TRBV30
CDR3: ASSLLEASGQY; V: TRBV7-9
CDR3: ASSYFGQGKKNEAF; V: TRBV6-5
CDR3: ASSPSGTGNPDTQY; V: TRBV9
CDR3: SVAVNNYGYT; V: TRBV29-1
CDR3: AILRAGEDNEQF; V: TRBV6-1
CDR3: ASSLGGPGTYEQY; V: TRBV4-1
CDR3: ASSPPGGRSSYNEQF; V: TRBV5-6
CDR3: ASSASNRAANEKLF; V: TRBV9
CDR3: AGSSGYRTNTEAF; V: TRBV7-2
CDR3: ASSGLRGADEQY; V: TRBV9
CDR3: SAAGLAGSTTYNEQF; V: TRBV20-1
CDR3: ASSLRGLVIYEQY; V: TRBV7-2
CDR3: ASLHRAGASYEQY; V: TRBV6-1
CDR3: AATDPYKATQETQY; V: TRBV30
CDR3: ASSLGSGKADGYT; V: TRBV5-1
CDR3: ASSGRLAGSYNEQF; V: TRBV11-1
CDR3: ASSLGAGGEKLF; V: TRBV12-3/TRBV12-4
CDR3: ATSTQTAGESDTQY; V: TRBV15
CDR3: SPKRAGGTTDTQY; V: TRBV20-1
CDR3: ASSQDREQY; V: TRBV4-1
CDR3: ASSHRTRGSYEQY; V: TRBV28
CDR3: ASSVAIEGEQY; V: TRBV9
CDR3: SVRPTGGYEQY; V: TRBV29-1
CDR3: ASSVGPNIHIQY; V: TRBV9
CDR3: ASSVVLAGGQQF; V: TRBV9
CDR3: SVQKGADRLNYGYT; V: TRBV29-1
CDR3: AISATGGGETQY; V: TRBV10-3
CDR3: ASSLPRSRDESYEQY; V: TRBV11-1
CDR3: ASSAGPAETQY; V: TRBV10-1
CDR3: ASTPDWGENIQY; V: TRBV7-9
CDR3: ASSSGLEREWLETQY; V: TRBV7-8
CDR3: ASSLGIRSGTDTQY; V: TRBV5-1
CDR3: ASSLFDSDKRTQY; V: TRBV28
CDR3: ASSLFWGNGELF; V: TRBV7-2
CDR3: SARDRQNPYNEQF; V: TRBV20-1
CDR3: SARDPAGGPETQY; V: TRBV20-1
CDR3: ASSQHVQATPGTQY; V: TRBV4-1
CDR3: ASSERGGGYGYT; V: TRBV6-1
CDR3: ASSSGAGGIDTQY; V: TRBV7-7
CDR3: SVEDGALTDTQY; V: TRBV29-1
CDR3: ASVKGREETQY; V: TRBV27
CDR3: AISEAGTGPGELF; V: TRBV10-3
CDR3: SAKRLAGGTDTQY; V: TRBV20-1
CDR3: ATSDRGSAKNIQY; V: TRBV24-1
CDR3: ASSQPRGLATYEQY; V: TRBV3-1
CDR3: ASSGGSQTGNSPLH; V: TRBV6-1